Listed below are T cell receptor beta chains from one sample, sequenced in a study of vaccination and CD4 T cells after COVID-19. Each CDR3 protein gets one entry after TCRdb re-called the PCR reads with MiXCR. The sample holds about 3,000 distinct CDR3 sequences; roughly 32% are singletons and the top ten take 48%. These receptors' targets are unknown. Sequencing was done on a sample of CD4+ T cells from blood, cultured in vitro. The receptor set was obtained from a human donor who had recovered from COVID-19. Each CDR3 is given with its conserved first and last residue.

V gene: TRBV7-9; CDR3 length: 15; CDR3 protein: CASSKDRGQYNEQFF
V gene: TRBV27; CDR3 length: 15; CDR3 protein: CASSLSGYSNQPQHF
V gene: TRBV6-1; CDR3 length: 14; CDR3 protein: CATRLGRTTGELFF
V gene: TRBV27; CDR3 length: 11; CDR3 protein: CASKRGETQYF
V gene: TRBV5-1; CDR3 length: 16; CDR3 protein: CASSLVPAGANEKLFF
V gene: TRBV2; CDR3 length: 13; CDR3 protein: CASRGRVYTEAFF
V gene: TRBV2; CDR3 length: 14; CDR3 protein: CASSKTGVGSAQHF
V gene: TRBV2; CDR3 length: 13; CDR3 protein: CASKNRIYNEQFF
V gene: TRBV12-3/TRBV12-4; CDR3 length: 13; CDR3 protein: CASSLGGRFEAFF
V gene: TRBV30; CDR3 length: 13; CDR3 protein: CAWTAGGLQPQHF
V gene: TRBV12-3/TRBV12-4; CDR3 length: 13; CDR3 protein: CASSTTGRIEAFF
V gene: TRBV7-3; CDR3 length: 18; CDR3 protein: CASSHSPFRGSGANVLTF
V gene: TRBV6-5; CDR3 length: 15; CDR3 protein: CASSFRALSYNEQFF
V gene: TRBV6-1; CDR3 length: 13; CDR3 protein: CASSGQQNQPQHF